This is a list of T cell receptor beta chains from one sample in a study of blood T cell repertoires in COVID-19. Generated by immunoSEQ multiplex PCR, the TCRdb table keeps only in-frame clones and is missing some. The sample lists under 200,000 clones, approximately 86% occurring once. The sample consisted of peripheral blood. The receptors originated from a man in his sixties with acute or convalescent COVID-19. CDR3s include the opening cysteine and the closing phenylalanine or tryptophan.

V: TRBV7-6; J: TRBJ1-5; CDR3: CASSLNPGISNQPQHF
V: TRBV13; J: TRBJ2-3; CDR3: CASSLWDYLSTDTQYF
V: TRBV10-1; J: TRBJ2-3; CDR3: CASSEWDRVKDTQYF
V: TRBV5-1; J: TRBJ1-3; CDR3: CASSSTQGSSGNTIYF
V: TRBV3-1/TRBV3-2; J: TRBJ1-1; CDR3: CASSQDVTDFGNTEAFF
V: TRBV28; J: TRBJ2-7; CDR3: CASNGQGISYEQYF
V: TRBV28; J: TRBJ2-5; CDR3: CASSIAGDQETQYF
V: TRBV5-1; J: TRBJ1-6; CDR3: CASSLGQGASPLHF
V: TRBV24-1; J: TRBJ1-2; CDR3: CATSAPIGGSGGSNYGYTF
V: TRBV27; J: TRBJ1-6; CDR3: CASSLFFPSHNSPLHF
V: TRBV24-1; J: TRBJ2-7; CDR3: CATSSPAQGSYEQYF
V: TRBV19; J: TRBJ1-5; CDR3: CASSIDATGHQPQHF
V: TRBV7-9; J: TRBJ2-5; CDR3: CASSPGQRQETQYF
V: TRBV7-9; J: TRBJ1-4; CDR3: CASSPRGSASTNEKLFF
V: TRBV24-1; J: TRBJ1-1; CDR3: CATSDSEDGRTEAFF
V: TRBV7-9; J: TRBJ1-5; CDR3: CASSSDRQTQPQHF
V: TRBV2; J: TRBJ1-5; CDR3: CASSGLTGTQPQHF
V: TRBV23-1; J: TRBJ1-2; CDR3: CASSTRVIGTF
V: TRBV10-1; J: TRBJ2-7; CDR3: CASSDGRYEQYF
V: TRBV5-1; J: TRBJ1-4; CDR3: CASSIAAGVPNEKLFF
V: TRBV11-1; J: TRBJ1-2; CDR3: CASSLARNYPNYGYTF
V: TRBV2; J: TRBJ2-7; CDR3: CASSNRQSGVHYEQYF